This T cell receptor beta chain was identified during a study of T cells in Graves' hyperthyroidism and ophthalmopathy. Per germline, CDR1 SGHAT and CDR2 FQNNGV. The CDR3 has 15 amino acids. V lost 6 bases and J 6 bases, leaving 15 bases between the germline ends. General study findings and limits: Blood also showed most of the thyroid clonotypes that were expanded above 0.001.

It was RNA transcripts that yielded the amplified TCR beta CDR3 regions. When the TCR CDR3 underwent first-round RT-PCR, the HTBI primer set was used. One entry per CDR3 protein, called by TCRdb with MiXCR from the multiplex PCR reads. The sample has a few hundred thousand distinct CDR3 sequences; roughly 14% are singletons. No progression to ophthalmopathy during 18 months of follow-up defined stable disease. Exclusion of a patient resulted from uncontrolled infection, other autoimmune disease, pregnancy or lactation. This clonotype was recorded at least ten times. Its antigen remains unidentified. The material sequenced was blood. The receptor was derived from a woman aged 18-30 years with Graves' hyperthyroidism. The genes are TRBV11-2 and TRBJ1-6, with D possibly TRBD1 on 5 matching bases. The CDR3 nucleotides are TGTGCCAGCAGTCAGGGTTTTGGGGGTAATTCACCCCTCCACTTT. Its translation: CASSQGFGGNSPLHF.